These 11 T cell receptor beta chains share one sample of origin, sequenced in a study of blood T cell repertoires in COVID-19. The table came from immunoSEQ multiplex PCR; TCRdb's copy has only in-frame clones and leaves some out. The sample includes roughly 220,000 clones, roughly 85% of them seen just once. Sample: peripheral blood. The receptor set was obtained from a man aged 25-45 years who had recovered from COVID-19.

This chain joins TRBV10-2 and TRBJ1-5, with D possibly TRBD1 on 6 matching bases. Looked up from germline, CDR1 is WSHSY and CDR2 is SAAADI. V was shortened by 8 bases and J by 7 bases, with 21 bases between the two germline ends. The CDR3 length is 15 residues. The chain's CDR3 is CASGVGGGKGQPQHF. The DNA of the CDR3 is TGCGCCAGCGGTGTGGGAGGGGGGAAAGGGCAGCCCCAGCATTTT.

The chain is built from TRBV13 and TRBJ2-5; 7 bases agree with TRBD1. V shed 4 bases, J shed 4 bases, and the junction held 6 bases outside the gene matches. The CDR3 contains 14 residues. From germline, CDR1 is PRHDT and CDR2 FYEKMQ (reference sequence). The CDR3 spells CASSSGAGGETQYF. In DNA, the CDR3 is TGTGCCAGCAGCTCTGGGGCAGGGGGAGAGACCCAGTACTTC.

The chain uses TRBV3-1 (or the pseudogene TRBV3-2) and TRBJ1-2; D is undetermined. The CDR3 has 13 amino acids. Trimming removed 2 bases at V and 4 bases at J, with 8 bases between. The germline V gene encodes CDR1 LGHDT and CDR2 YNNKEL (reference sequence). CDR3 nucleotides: TGTGCCAGCAGCCAACAACGCGGCTATGGCTACACCTTC. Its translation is CASSQQRGYGYTF.

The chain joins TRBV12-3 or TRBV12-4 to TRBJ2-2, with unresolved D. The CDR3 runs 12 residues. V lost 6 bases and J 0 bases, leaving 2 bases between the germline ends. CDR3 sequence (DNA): TGTGCCAGCAGCACGAACACCGGGGAGCTGTTTTTT. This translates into CASSTNTGELFF.

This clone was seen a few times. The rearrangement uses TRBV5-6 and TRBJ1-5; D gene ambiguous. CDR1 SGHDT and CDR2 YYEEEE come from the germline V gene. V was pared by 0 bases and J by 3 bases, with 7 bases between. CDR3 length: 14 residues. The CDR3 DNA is TGTGCCAGCAGCTTGGGGGAGCTCAATCAGCCCCAGCATTTT. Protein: CASSLGELNQPQHF. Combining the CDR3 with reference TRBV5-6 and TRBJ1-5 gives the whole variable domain DAGVTQSPTHLIKTRGQQVTLRCSPKSGHDTVSWYQQALGQGPQFIFQYYEEEERQRGNFPDRFSGHQFPNYSSELNVNALLLGDSALYLCASSLGELNQPQHFGDGTRLSIL.

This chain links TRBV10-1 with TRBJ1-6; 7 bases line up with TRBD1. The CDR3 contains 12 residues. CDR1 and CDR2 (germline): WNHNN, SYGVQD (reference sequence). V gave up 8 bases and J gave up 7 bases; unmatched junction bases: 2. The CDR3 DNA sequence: TGCGCCAGCGCGACAGGGAATTCACCCCTCCACTTT. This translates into CASATGNSPLHF.

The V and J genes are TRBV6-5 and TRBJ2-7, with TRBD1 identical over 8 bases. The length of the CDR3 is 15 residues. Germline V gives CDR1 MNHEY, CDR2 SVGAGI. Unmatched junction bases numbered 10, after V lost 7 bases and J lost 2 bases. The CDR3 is CASIGRDRRPYEQYF. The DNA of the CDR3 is TGTGCCAGCATAGGACGGGACAGGAGACCCTACGAGCAGTACTTC.

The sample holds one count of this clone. DNA for the CDR3: TGCGCCAGCACATTAGCGGGGGCCACAGATACGCAGTATTTT. It specifies CASTLAGATDTQYF. The rearrangement links TRBV4-1 to TRBJ2-3, with 9 positions matching TRBD2. CDR1 MGHRA and CDR2 YSYEKL come from the germline V gene. Trimming cost V 7 bases and J 2 bases; bases outside gene matches: 4. This CDR3 has 14 residues.

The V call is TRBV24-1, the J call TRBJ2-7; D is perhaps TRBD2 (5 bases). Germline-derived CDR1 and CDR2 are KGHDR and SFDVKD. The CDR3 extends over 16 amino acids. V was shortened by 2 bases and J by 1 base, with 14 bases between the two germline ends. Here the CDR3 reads CATSDSGNVGSYEQYF. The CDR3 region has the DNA TGTGCCACCAGTGATTCCGGGAACGTCGGTTCCTACGAGCAGTACTTC.

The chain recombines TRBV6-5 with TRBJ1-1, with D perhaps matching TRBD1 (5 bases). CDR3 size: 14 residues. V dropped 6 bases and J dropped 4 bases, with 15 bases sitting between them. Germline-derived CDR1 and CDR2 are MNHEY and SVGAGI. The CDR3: CASSFQGIGTEAFF. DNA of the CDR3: TGTGCCAGCAGCTTTCAGGGCATAGGCACTGAAGCTTTCTTT.

CDR3 sequence reads: CASSEVRVGPQHF. The CDR3 nucleotides are TGTGCCAGCAGTGAAGTGCGAGTCGGGCCCCAGCATTTT. J is TRBJ1-5 and V is TRBV6-1; D not resolved. The V and J ends lost 1 base and 9 bases respectively, with 10 bases between them. CDR3 size: 13 residues. Per the germline V gene, CDR1 is MNHNS and CDR2 is SASEGT.